The T cell receptor beta chain described here comes from a study of human T cells and chemical hapten exposure (dated by TCRdb to the early 2020s). Study-wide context: For sensitization, 2% DPC in acetone was applied to a 2 cm by 2 cm area of upper inner arm skin. In alopecia patients, the study followed how the peripheral blood TCR repertoire changed in vivo over primary and secondary sensitization to diphenylcyclopropenone (DPC), a hapten. Nearly 30 alopecia patients provided blood for TCR sequencing at one to four time points (pre-sensitization, 2, 6 and 24 weeks). Weekly therapeutic DPC doses were additionally applied to the scalp of patients throughout the roughly 25-week study period. Libraries were combined into a pool for sequencing, and differences in TCR yield between samples came mainly from small differences in library volumes within the pool. Blood samples were taken from patients before sensitization (week 0) and then at 2, 6 and about 24 weeks after DPC sensitization. Patch testing was performed on the upper back with Finn chambers containing 0.01% DPC, and the patch tests were scored after 6 days according to International Contact Dermatitis Research Group standards. Most of the patients in the cohort were female, and the cohort covered alopecia areata with under or over 50% scalp involvement, alopecia totalis and alopecia universalis.

Turning to this clonotype: What this receptor recognizes is not known. No much larger clone is present one base from it, and per-base qualities are unavailable.

The time point tag for this specimen amounts to: patch test 1, 2 weeks after DPC sensitization. Read against the paper, the sample's treatment or condition label means: therapeutic diphenylcyclopropenone sensitization with weekly scalp DPC. At every patch-test visit, the blood draw took place before the patch test was put on. To be eligible, patients had to be aged 18 to 70, diagnosed with alopecia and judged suitable for DPC therapy, while pregnant patients were excluded. Total RNA was isolated from unfractionated whole blood collected in Tempus Blood RNA tubes. The study at large found these results: Because every patient had alopecia, a presumed autoimmune disease, the patients' immune response might differ from that of healthy individuals. DPC sensitization did not change how many TCRs were above 1 in 1000 frequency, and no evidence was found of alterations in global repertoire structure. Patch test score correlated positively with the number of PT1 expanded TCRs, reaching significance at thresholds 8, 16 and 32 but not at 4. Compared with pre-sensitization or healthy control sets, expanded TCRs formed significantly more large CDR3 similarity clusters, which is consistent with antigen-driven responses. Repeated subsampling changed both the strength of the expansion versus patch-test correlation and the threshold at which the correlation became significant.

Per the germline V gene, SGHTA is the CDR1 and FQGNSA is the CDR2. The CDR3 measures 15 amino acids from cysteine to phenylalanine. Here the CDR3 DNA is all that survives: 45 bases in frame from base 1. V loses 5 bases, J loses 4 bases, and the germline ends lie 16 bases apart. The library was obtained by RACE. Reads for this sample came from a NextSeq 500. During library preparation, unique molecular identifiers were attached to individual cDNA molecules so that TCRs could be counted quantitatively and reproducibly. Both TCR alpha and TCR beta chains were sequenced from each blood RNA sample. The authors' pipeline ran thus. Samples had a median of roughly 91,000 TCRs, with a range from roughly 23,224 to 750,000. The Decombinator software suite was used to annotate V, J and CDR3 in the TCR reads. For the PS versus PT1 abundance plots, all samples were subsampled to the same number of TCRs (28,000). TCRs were defined as expanded if absent before sensitization and observed at least eight times at the 2-week time point. Starting from the raw public reads, TCRdb applied fastp trimming at Q25, assembled clones with MiXCR and retained in-frame beta chains. Each CDR3 protein gets just one entry, which takes the most common genes and DNA from the rows behind it. None of the V and J calls come from the authors' own analysis; TCRdb made them. The sample table lists roughly 120,000 distinct CDR3 sequences, 9% to 14% of them with a count of one. The ten largest clones take up around 1.4% of the sample.

The sequences come from whole blood, collected in connection with sensitization to the hapten diphenylcyclopropenone (DPC). Rearrangement joined TRBV7-2 to TRBJ2-3; the D gene is possibly TRBD2, with 6 bases matching. This receptor was taken from a woman between 50 and 59 years old with alopecia areata. Some clones in this sample may be carry-over from other donors' samples. This receptor has the CDR3 CASSVMWGRPDTQYF. The DNA reads TGTGCCAGCAGCGTTATGTGGGGGAGGCCAGATACGCAGTATTTT.